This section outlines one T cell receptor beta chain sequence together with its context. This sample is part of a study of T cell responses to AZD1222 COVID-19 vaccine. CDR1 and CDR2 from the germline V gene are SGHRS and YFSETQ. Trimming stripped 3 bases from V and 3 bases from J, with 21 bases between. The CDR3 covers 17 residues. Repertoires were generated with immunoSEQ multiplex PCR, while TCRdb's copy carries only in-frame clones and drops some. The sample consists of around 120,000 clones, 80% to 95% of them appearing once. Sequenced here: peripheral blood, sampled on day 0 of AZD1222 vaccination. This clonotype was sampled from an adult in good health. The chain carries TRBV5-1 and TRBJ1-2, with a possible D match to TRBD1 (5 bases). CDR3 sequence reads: CASSSTTIRGRYYGYTF. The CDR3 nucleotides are TGCGCCAGCAGCTCGACTACAATACGGGGCAGGTACTATGGCTACACCTTC.